This TCR beta chain was sequenced during a study of cytomegalovirus exposure and HLA in healthy donors (dated by TCRdb to the late 2010s). General notes on the study: A later analysis indicated that the 95 to 150 validation repertoires were generated on the platform also employed for the 720 or so repertoires of the first cohort. The study aimed to test whether signatures of past pathogen exposure could be identified by cataloging public T cell receptors. A separate validation cohort of over 95 different subjects was used in addition to the roughly 720-subject first cohort. To predict cytomegalovirus infection status, the study brought together high-throughput TCR immunosequencing, statistical association of individual TCRs with disease status, and machine learning.

The germline V gene (reference sequence) provides CDR1 SEHNR and CDR2 FQNEAQ. The CDR3 spans 14 residues, from the cysteine through the phenylalanine. The only DNA kept is the CDR3, 42 bases in frame from the first base. Germline trimming: 1 base from V, 3 bases from J; junction bases outside gene matches: 2. Note on this clone: No cognate antigen has been identified for it. No much larger clonotype is one base removed from it; base qualities were not supplied.

Library preparation employed the immunoSEQ multiplex PCR assay. Per the authors' processing: A statistical classification framework was built for diagnosing cytomegalovirus status from the catalog of TCR beta chain sequences. This immuneACCESS table, as held by TCRdb, lists in-frame sequences with V and J called but not all clones. Of the missing ones, under half trace to an unresolved V gene in checked studies; the others have no known cause. V, J and clone size reflect that table, while D and trimming were determined from the DNA. Here the sample has some 140,000 clones; approximately 84% occur a single time. The ten largest account for 25% to 30% of the sample. Summary of the overall study and its limitations: According to the authors, the approach could potentially be generalized to other disease states and immunological phenotypes. A later analysis had no HLA typing for the validation cohort, so co-occurrence there was scored across all 110 or so repertoires. Cytomegalovirus status was reported to be diagnosed by the classifier with high specificity and sensitivity in both the original and validation cohorts. While some public TCRs were present in many individuals, most TCR sequences turned up only very rarely across donors. A later analysis found that TCRs clustered in the first cohort also tended to co-occur in the 120 validation repertoires, with 94% of cluster scores above 0. A few of the identified cytomegalovirus-associated TCR beta chains were confirmed in vitro to be specific for cytomegalovirus antigens. The study gave a list of 150 to 200 TCR beta chains associated with cytomegalovirus.

The donors were included in the validation cohort of over a hundred subjects, a group kept apart from the approximately 700-subject first cohort. The chain employs TRBV7-9 and TRBJ2-7, with 8 bases aligning to TRBD2. What was sequenced was PBMCs. The clonotype was recovered from a man aged 30 to 39 in good health and CMV-seropositive. The bases read TGTGCCAGCAGCTTAGTCGGGGGGGGCTACGAGCAGTACTTC. Its protein reads: CASSLVGGGYEQYF.